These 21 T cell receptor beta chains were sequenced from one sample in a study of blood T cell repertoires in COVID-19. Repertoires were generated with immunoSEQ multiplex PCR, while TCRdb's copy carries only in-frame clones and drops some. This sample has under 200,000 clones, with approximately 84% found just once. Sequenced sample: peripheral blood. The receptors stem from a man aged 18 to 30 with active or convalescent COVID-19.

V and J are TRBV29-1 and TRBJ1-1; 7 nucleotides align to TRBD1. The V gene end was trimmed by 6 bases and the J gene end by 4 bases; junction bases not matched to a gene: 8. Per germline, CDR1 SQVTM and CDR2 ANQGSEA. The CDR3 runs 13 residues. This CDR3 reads CSVSKGASTEAFF. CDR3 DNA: TGCAGCGTCTCGAAGGGGGCGAGCACTGAAGCTTTCTTT.

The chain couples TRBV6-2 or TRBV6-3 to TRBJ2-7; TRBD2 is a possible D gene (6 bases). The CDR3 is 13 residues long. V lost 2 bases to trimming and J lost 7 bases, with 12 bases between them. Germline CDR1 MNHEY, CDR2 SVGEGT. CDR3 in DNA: TGTGCCAGCAGTTACCGCCTCCGGGGGGAGCAGTACTTC. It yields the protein CASSYRLRGEQYF.

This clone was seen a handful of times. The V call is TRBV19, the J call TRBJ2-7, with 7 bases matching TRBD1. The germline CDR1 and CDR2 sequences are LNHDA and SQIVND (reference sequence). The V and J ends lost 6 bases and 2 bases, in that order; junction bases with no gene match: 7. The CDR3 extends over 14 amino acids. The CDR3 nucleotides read TGTGCCAGTAGGAGACAGGGAGAGGCCTACGAGCAGTACTTC. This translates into CASRRQGEAYEQYF. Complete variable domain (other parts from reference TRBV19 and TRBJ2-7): DGGITQSPKYLFRKEGQNVTLSCEQNLNHDAMYWYRQDPGQGLRLIYYSQIVNDFQKGDIAEGYSVSREKKESFPLTVTSAQKNPTAFYLCASRRQGEAYEQYFGPGTRLTVT.

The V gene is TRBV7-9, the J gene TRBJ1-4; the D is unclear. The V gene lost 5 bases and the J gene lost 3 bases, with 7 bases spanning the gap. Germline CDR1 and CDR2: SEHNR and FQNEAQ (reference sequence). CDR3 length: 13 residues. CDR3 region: CASSPWPNEKLFF. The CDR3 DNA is TGTGCCAGCAGCCCCTGGCCTAATGAAAAACTGTTTTTT.

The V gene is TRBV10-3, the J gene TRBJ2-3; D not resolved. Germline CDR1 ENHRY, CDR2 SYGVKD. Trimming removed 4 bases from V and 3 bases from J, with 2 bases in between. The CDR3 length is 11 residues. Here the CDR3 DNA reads TGTGCCATCAGTGCAACAGATACGCAGTATTTT. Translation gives CAISATDTQYF.

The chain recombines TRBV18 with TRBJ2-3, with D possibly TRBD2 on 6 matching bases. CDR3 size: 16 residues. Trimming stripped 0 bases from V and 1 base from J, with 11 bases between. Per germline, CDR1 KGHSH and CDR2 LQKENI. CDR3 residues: CASSPPITGGTDTQYF. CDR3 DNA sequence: TGTGCCAGCTCACCACCGATAACGGGGGGCACAGATACGCAGTATTTT.

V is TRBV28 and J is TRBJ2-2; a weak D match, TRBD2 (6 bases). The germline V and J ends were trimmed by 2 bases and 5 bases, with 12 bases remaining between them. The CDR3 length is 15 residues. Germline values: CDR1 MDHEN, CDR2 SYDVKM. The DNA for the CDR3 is TGTGCCAGCAGTTTAACGTTTAGCGGAACCGGGGAGCTGTTTTTT. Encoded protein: CASSLTFSGTGELFF.

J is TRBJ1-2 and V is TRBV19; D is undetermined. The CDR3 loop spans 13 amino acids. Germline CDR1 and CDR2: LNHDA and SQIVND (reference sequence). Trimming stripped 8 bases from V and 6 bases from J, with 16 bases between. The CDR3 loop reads CASPMRADHGYTF. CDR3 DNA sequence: TGTGCCAGTCCCATGAGGGCTGACCATGGCTACACCTTC.

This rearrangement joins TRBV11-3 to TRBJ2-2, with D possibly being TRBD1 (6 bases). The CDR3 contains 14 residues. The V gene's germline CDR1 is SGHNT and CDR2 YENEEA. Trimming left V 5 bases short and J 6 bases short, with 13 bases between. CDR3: CASSPREGAGELFF. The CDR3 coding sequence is TGTGCCAGCAGCCCACGCGAGGGGGCCGGGGAGCTGTTTTTT.

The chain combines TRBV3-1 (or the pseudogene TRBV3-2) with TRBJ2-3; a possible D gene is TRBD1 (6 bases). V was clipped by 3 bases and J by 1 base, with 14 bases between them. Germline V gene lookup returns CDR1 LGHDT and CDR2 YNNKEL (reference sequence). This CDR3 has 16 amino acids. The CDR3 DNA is TGTGCCAGCAGCCAGGGACGTAGGACAGGCACAGATACGCAGTATTTT. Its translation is CASSQGRRTGTDTQYF.

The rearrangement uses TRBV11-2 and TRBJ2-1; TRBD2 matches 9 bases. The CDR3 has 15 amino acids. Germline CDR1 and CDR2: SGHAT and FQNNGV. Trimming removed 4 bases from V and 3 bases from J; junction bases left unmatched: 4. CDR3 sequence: CASSSLAGFYNEQFF. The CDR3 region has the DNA TGTGCCAGCAGCTCTCTAGCGGGGTTCTACAATGAGCAGTTCTTC.

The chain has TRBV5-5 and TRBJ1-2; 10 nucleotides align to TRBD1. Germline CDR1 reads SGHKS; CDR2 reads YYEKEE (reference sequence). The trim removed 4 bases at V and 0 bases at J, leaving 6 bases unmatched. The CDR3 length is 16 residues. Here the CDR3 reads CASSRHGTGANYGYTF. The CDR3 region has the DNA TGTGCCAGCAGCCGCCACGGGACAGGGGCTAACTATGGCTACACCTTC. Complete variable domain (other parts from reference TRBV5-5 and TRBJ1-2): DAGVTQSPTHLIKTRGQQVTLRCSPISGHKSVSWYQQVLGQGPQFIFQYYEKEERGRGNFPDRFSARQFPNYSSELNVNALLLGDSALYLCASSRHGTGANYGYTFGSGTRLTVV.

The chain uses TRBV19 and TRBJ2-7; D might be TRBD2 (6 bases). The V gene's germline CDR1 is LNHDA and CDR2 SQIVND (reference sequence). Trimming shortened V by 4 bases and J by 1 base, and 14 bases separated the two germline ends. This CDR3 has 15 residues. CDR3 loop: CASSKRGTVSYEQYF. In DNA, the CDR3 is TGTGCCAGTAGTAAGCGCGGGACGGTATCCTACGAGCAGTACTTC. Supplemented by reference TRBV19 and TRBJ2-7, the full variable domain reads DGGITQSPKYLFRKEGQNVTLSCEQNLNHDAMYWYRQDPGQGLRLIYYSQIVNDFQKGDIAEGYSVSREKKESFPLTVTSAQKNPTAFYLCASSKRGTVSYEQYFGPGTRLTVT.

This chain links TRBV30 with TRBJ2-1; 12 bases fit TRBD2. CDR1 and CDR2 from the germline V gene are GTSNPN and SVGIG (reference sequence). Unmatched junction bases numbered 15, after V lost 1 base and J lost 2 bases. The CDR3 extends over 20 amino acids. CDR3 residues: CAWSADPGLAGPATYNEQFF. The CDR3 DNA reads TGTGCCTGGAGTGCGGACCCGGGACTAGCGGGCCCAGCCACCTACAATGAGCAGTTCTTC.

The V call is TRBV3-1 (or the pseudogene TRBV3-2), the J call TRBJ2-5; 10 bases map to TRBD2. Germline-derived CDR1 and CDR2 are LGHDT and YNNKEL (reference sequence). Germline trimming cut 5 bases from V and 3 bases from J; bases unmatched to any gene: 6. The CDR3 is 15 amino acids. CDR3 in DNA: TGTGCCAGCAGCGATACCCTAGCGGGAGAAGAGACCCAGTACTTC. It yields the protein CASSDTLAGEETQYF.

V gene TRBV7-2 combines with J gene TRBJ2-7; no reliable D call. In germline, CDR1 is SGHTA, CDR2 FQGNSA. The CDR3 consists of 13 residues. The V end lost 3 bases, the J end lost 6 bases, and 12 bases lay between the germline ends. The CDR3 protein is CASSLPPRSEQYF. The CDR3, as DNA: TGTGCCAGCAGCTTGCCCCCGCGGAGCGAGCAGTACTTC.

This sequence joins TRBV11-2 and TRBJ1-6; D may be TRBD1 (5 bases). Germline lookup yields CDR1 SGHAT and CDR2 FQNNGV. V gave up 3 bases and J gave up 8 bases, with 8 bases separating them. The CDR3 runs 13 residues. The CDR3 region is CASSFSRDSPLHF. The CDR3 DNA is TGTGCCAGCAGCTTTTCCAGGGATTCACCCCTCCACTTT.

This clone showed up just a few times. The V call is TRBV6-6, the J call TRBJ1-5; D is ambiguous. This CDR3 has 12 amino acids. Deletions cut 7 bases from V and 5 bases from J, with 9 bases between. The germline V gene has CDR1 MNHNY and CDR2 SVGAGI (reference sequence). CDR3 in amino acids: CASNLPDQPQHF. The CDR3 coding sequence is TGTGCCAGCAACCTTCCGGATCAGCCCCAGCATTTT.

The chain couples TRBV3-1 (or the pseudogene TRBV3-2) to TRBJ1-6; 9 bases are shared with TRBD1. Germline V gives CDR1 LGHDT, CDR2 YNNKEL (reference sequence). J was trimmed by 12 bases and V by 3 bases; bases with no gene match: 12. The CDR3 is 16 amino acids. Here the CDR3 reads CASSHPGQGPVGPLHF. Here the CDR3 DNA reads TGTGCCAGCAGCCACCCGGGACAGGGTCCGGTAGGACCCCTCCACTTT.

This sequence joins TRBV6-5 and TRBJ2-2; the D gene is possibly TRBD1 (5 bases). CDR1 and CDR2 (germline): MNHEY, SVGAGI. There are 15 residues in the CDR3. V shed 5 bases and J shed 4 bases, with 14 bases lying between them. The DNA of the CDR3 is TGTGCCAGCAGTCCAAACAGGTTGGGCACCGGGGAGCTGTTTTTT. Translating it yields CASSPNRLGTGELFF.

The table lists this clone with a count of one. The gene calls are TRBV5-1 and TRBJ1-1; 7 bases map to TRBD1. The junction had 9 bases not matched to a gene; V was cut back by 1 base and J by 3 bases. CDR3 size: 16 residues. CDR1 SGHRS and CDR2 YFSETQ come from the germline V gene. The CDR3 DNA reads TGCGCCAGCAGCTTGTCTCCGGCGGGACAGCACACTGAAGCTTTCTTT. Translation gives CASSLSPAGQHTEAFF.